This entry concerns a single TCR beta chain. The data were obtained in a study of blood T cell repertoires in COVID-19. The authors' processing: Estimation of nucleated cell counts was performed using reference gene primer amplification. The data were produced by immunoSEQ multiplex PCR, yet TCRdb's version contains in-frame clones alone and is incomplete. That table supplies the V and J calls and clone size; D and trimming were determined from the DNA. The sample lists 90,000 to 150,000 clones, approximately 90% occurring once. The V gene's germline CDR1 is KGHSH and CDR2 LQKENI. Trimming removed 2 bases at V and 2 bases at J, with 16 bases between. The CDR3 length is 17 residues.

Sequencing was performed on peripheral blood. This rearrangement joins TRBV18 to TRBJ1-5; a possible D gene is TRBD1 (6 bases). The sequence was obtained from a woman between 45 and 60 years old with acute or convalescent COVID-19. Here the CDR3 reads CASSPARLSGGNQPQHF. In DNA form, the CDR3 reads TGTGCCAGCTCACCAGCGAGGCTGTCAGGGGGCAATCAGCCCCAGCATTTT.